Listed below are T cell receptor beta chains from one sample, sequenced in a study of shared clonotypes between healthy human individuals. Clones were read by immunoSEQ multiplex PCR, and TCRdb kept only the in-frame ones, dropping some. The profile covers around 1,100,000 clones, with approximately 77% appearing a single time and 0.89% taken by the ten largest. Specimen: memory CD4+ T cells from PBMCs. The origin of the receptors is a man in his late teens or twenties in good health. Some clones in this sample may be carry-over from other donors' samples. Each CDR3 is given with its conserved first and last residue. D genes are given only for firm matches. The size field is filled for only some rows; it gives once, few, many or a size class.

j_call v_call clone_size cdr3_length d_call cdr3_aa cdr3_nt
TRBJ1-2 TRBV9 . 12 . CASSGFSRQAYF TGTGCCAGCAGCGGGTTCTCAAGACAGGCCTACTTC
TRBJ2-7 TRBV5-4 . 15 TRBD2 CASSPGTSGSHEQYF TGTGCCAGCAGTCCCGGGACTAGCGGATCCCACGAGCAGTACTTC
TRBJ1-1 TRBV10-1 . 19 . CASSPTLLGGAGMNTEAFF TGCGCCAGCAGCCCAACTCTTCTGGGGGGCGCCGGGATGAACACTGAAGCTTTCTTT
TRBJ2-7 TRBV28 . 12 . CASSSTRYEQYF TGTGCCAGCAGTTCGACTAGGTACGAGCAGTACTTC
TRBJ1-2 TRBV6-1 . 14 TRBD1 CASSEGRGGYGYTF TGTGCCAGCAGTGAAGGCAGGGGGGGCTATGGCTACACCTTC
TRBJ2-7 TRBV7-8 once 15 TRBD1 CASSSRTGAFYEQYF TGTGCCAGCAGCTCAAGGACAGGAGCCTTCTACGAGCAGTACTTC
TRBJ2-4 TRBV5-1 . 15 . CASSLGGREKNIQYF TGCGCCAGCAGCTTGGGTGGCAGGGAGAAAAACATTCAGTACTTC
TRBJ2-7 TRBV10-3 once 16 . CATPKKISSGSYEQYF TGTGCCACCCCCAAAAAGATCTCAAGCGGTTCCTACGAGCAGTACTTC
TRBJ2-1 TRBV30 once 13 . CAWNRDFSNEQFF TGTGCCTGGAACCGGGACTTCTCAAATGAGCAGTTCTTC
TRBJ2-4 TRBV7-2 . 14 . CASSLQRTVNIQYF TGTGCCAGCAGCTTACAGAGGACAGTAAACATTCAGTACTTC
TRBJ2-5 TRBV5-1 . 15 TRBD1 CASSSLRQGEETQYF TGCGCCAGCAGCTCCCTCCGACAGGGGGAAGAGACCCAGTACTTC
TRBJ2-6 TRBV5-1 . 16 TRBD2 CASSRTGRAGANVLTF TGCGCCAGCAGTCGCACGGGGAGGGCTGGGGCCAACGTCCTGACTTTC
TRBJ1-1 TRBV19 . 16 . CASSRGGGTVNTEAFF TGTGCCAGTTCGAGAGGAGGGGGGACGGTGAACACTGAAGCTTTCTTT
TRBJ2-7 TRBV11-2 . 17 . CASSLRRGGLSSYEQYF TGTGCCAGCAGCTTGCGGAGGGGGGGCTTGAGCTCCTACGAGCAGTACTTC
TRBJ2-3 TRBV15 . 13 . CATSLTRADTQYF TGTGCCACCAGTCTCACCCGCGCAGATACGCAGTATTTT
TRBJ1-2 TRBV7-6 few 13 . CASSSNSEGGYTF TGTGCCAGCAGCTCCAACTCGGAGGGTGGCTACACCTTC
TRBJ2-5 TRBV27 once 17 . CASSSAGGRGPSETQYF TGTGCCAGCAGTTCCGCGGGGGGCAGGGGGCCCTCCGAGACCCAGTACTTC
TRBJ2-1 TRBV5-1 . 15 TRBD2 CASSLEFAGGPEQFF TGCGCCAGCAGCTTGGAATTTGCGGGAGGGCCTGAGCAGTTCTTC
TRBJ1-2 TRBV28 . 13 TRBD1 CASRRQGYYGYTF TGTGCCAGCAGGCGACAGGGTTACTATGGCTACACCTTC
TRBJ2-1 TRBV5-1 . 16 TRBD2 CASSLGGLAGNNEQFF TGCGCCAGCAGCTTGGGGGGACTAGCGGGAAACAATGAGCAGTTCTTC
TRBJ2-1 TRBV20-1 . 11 . CSASGANEQFF TGCAGTGCTAGTGGGGCCAATGAGCAGTTCTTC
TRBJ2-4 TRBV19 few 13 . CASSTAAKNIQYF TGTGCCAGTAGTACAGCAGCCAAAAACATTCAGTACTTC
TRBJ2-7 TRBV4-1 . 17 TRBD2 CASSQDPGSGRIHEQYF TGCGCCAGCAGCCAAGATCCTGGTAGCGGGAGAATCCACGAGCAGTACTTC
TRBJ2-1 TRBV20-1 . 10 . CSAPRNEQFF TGCAGTGCTCCCCGCAATGAGCAGTTCTTC
TRBJ1-2 TRBV19 . 17 . CASSLTTAQGYYDGYTF TGTGCCAGTAGCCTCACGACGGCCCAGGGGTACTATGACGGCTACACCTTC
TRBJ1-2 TRBV18 . 11 . CASSLGYGYTF TGTGCCAGCTCACTAGGCTATGGCTACACCTTC
TRBJ2-2 TRBV6-1 . 14 . CASSPTGNTGELFF TGTGCCAGCAGCCCTACAGGAAACACCGGGGAGCTGTTTTTT
TRBJ1-2 TRBV28 once 12 . CASSTGSRGYTF TGTGCCAGCAGTACAGGGAGCCGGGGCTACACCTTC
TRBJ2-7 TRBV11-1 . 15 TRBD2 CASSLVRTSGYEQYF TGTGCCAGCAGCTTAGTCCGGACTAGCGGTTACGAGCAGTACTTC
TRBJ2-7 TRBV7-9 . 15 . CASSPLAGSSYEQYF TGTGCCAGCAGCCCCCTGGCAGGGAGTAGCTACGAGCAGTACTTC
TRBJ2-7 TRBV11-2 . 15 . CASSLDGGRSNEQYF TGTGCCAGCAGCTTAGACGGTGGGAGGTCTAACGAGCAGTACTTC
TRBJ2-5 TRBV28 . 16 . CASSLLGDGNQETQYF TGTGCCAGCAGTTTATTGGGGGACGGCAACCAAGAGACCCAGTACTTC